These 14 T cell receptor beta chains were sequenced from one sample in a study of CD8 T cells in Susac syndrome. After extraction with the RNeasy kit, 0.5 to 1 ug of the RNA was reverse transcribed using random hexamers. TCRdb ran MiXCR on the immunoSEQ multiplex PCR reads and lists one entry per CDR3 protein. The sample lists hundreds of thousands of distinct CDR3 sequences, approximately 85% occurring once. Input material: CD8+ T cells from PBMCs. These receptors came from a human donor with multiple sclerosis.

The CDR3 DNA reads as TGTGCCAGCAGATTGGGACACTTCAATCAGCCCCAGCATTTT. Translation gives CASRLGHFNQPQHF. The chain is built from TRBV2 and TRBJ1-5; D is perhaps TRBD1 (6 bases). V was clipped by 6 bases and J by 3 bases, with 12 bases between them. There are 14 residues in the CDR3. Germline loops: CDR1 SNHLY, CDR2 FYNNEI.

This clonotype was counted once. DNA for the CDR3: TGTGCCAGCAGTAATAAAGGACATTGGGAGACCCAGTACTTC. This encodes CASSNKGHWETQYF. V gene TRBV27 combines with J gene TRBJ2-5; D possibly corresponds to TRBD1 (5 bases). V lost 5 bases to trimming and J lost 5 bases, with 15 bases between them. The germline gives CDR1 MNHEY, CDR2 SMNVEV (reference sequence). This CDR3 has 14 amino acids.

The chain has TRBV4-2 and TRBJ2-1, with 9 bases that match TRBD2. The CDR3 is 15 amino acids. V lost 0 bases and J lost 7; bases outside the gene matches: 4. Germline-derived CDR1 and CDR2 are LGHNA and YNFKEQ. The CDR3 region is CASSQDLSGGNEQFF. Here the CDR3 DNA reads TGTGCCAGCAGCCAAGATCTTAGCGGGGGAAATGAGCAGTTCTTC.

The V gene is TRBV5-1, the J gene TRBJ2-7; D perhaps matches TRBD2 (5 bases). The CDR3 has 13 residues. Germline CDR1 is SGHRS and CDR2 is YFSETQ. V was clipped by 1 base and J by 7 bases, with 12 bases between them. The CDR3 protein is CASSLYSEREQYF. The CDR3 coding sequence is TGCGCCAGCAGCTTGTATAGCGAAAGGGAGCAGTACTTC. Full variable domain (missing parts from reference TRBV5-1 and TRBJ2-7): KAGVTQTPRYLIKTRGQQVTLSCSPISGHRSVSWYQQTPGQGLQFLFEYFSETQRNKGNFPGRFSGRQFSNSRSEMNVSTLELGDSALYLCASSLYSEREQYFGPGTRLTVT.

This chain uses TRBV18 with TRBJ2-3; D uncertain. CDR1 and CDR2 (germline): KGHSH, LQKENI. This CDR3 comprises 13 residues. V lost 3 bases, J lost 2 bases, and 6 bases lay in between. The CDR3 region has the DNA TGTGCCAGCTCACCGTTGGACACAGATACGCAGTATTTT. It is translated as CASSPLDTDTQYF.

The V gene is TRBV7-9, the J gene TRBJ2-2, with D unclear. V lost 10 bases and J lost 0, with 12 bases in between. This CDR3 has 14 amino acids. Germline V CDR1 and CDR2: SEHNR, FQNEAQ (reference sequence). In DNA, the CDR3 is TGTGCCACCCCCCCCAGCGCGAACACCGGGGAGCTGTTTTTT. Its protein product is CATPPSANTGELFF.

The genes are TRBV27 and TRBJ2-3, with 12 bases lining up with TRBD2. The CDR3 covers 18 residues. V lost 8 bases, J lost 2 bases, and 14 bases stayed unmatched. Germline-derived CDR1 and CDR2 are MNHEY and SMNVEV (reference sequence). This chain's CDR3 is CASRGLAGVHGLTDTQYF. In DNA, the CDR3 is TGTGCCAGCCGGGGACTAGCGGGCGTCCACGGTCTCACAGATACGCAGTATTTT.

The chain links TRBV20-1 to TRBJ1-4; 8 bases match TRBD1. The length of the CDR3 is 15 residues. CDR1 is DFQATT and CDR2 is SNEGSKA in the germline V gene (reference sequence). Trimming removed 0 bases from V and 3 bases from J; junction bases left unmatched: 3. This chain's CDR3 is CSARDPGQANEKLFF. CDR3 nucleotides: TGCAGTGCTAGAGACCCGGGACAGGCTAATGAAAAACTGTTTTTT.

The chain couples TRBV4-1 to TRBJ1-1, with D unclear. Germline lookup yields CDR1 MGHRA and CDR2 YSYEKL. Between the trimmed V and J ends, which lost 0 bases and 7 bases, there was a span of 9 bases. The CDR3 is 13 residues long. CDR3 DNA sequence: TGCGCCAGCAGCCAAGAGCCGTCAGGTGAAGCTTTCTTT. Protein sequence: CASSQEPSGEAFF.

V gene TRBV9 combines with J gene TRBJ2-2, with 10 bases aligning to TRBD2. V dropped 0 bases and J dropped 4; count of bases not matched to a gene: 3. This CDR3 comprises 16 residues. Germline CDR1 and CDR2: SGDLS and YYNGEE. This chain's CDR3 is CASSVASGRITGELFF. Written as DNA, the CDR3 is TGTGCCAGCAGCGTAGCTAGCGGGAGAATCACCGGGGAGCTGTTTTTT.

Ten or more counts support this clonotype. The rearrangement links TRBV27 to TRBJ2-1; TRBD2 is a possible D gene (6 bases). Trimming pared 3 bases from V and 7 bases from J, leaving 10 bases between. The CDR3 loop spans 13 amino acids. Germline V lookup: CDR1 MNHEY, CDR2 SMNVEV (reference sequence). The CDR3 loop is CASSLAGGNEQFF. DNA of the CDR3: TGTGCCAGCAGTTTGGCTGGGGGGAATGAGCAGTTCTTC.

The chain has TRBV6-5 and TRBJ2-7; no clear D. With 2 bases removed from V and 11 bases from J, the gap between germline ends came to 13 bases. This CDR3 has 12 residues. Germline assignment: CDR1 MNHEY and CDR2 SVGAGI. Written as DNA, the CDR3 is TGTGCCAGCAGTTACGGGTTCGGAGAAGAGTACTTC. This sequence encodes CASSYGFGEEYF.

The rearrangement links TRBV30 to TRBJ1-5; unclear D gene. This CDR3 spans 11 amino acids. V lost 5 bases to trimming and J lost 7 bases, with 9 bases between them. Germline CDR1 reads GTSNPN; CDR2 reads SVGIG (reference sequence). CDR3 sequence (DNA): TGTGCCTGGGGCCCGGACCAGCCCCAGCATTTT. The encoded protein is CAWGPDQPQHF.

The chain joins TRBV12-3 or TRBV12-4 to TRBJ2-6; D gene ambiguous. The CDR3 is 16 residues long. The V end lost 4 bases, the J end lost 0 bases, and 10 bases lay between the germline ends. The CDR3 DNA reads TGTGCCAGCAGTTCCTCGATGGGCTCTGGGGCCAACGTCCTGACTTTC. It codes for CASSSSMGSGANVLTF.